The present entry profiles one TCR beta chain with its context. As yet, its antigen is unknown. The data originate from a study of T-cell reconstitution after alpha-beta-depleted transplantation in children. Study-wide results and caveats: Recipient T cells and thymic progenitors that survived gave rise to the high TCRbeta diversity observed at day 60 in some patients. T cells produced anew were the main source of T-cell counts and diversity one year after transplant. The origin of alpha-beta T cells about two months after transplant was reportedly several hundred expanded graft clones.

The length of the CDR3 is 15 residues. The ends lost 4 bases at V and 5 bases at J; junction bases unmatched: 7. CDR1 is SGHAT and CDR2 is FQNNGV in the germline V gene. Preparation of the TCRbeta library involved a method that used unique molecular identifiers. TCRdb fed the PCR reads into MiXCR, producing one record per CDR3 protein. The sample includes 300,000 or so distinct CDR3 sequences, approximately 23% of them seen just once. The chain combines TRBV11-2 with TRBJ1-4; 7 bases are a match to TRBD1. The sequencing here drew on PBMCs, mostly from graft donor cells, taken 180 days after TCRalphabeta/CD19-depleted stem cell transplant. This sequence was found in a male patient aged 10 to 17 who had a stem cell transplant for acute lymphoblastic leukemia, so the T cells may come from the graft donor. CDR3 sequence reads: CASSSSGTANEKLFF. For the CDR3, the DNA is TGTGCCAGCAGCTCGTCCGGGACAGCGAATGAAAAACTGTTTTTT.